This TCR beta chain emerged from a study of somatic mutations in cytotoxic T cells in rheumatoid arthritis. Study-wide background: Nearly 100% purity was obtained when some V beta antibody-stained T-cell populations were flow-sorted; these included V beta1+ cells sequenced for TCRB. General study results and limits: Any difference in CD8+ T-cell clonality between patients who had rheumatoid arthritis and healthy controls who were age-matched was not statistically significant. Statistical analysis of the slight TRBV07 underrepresentation in rheumatoid arthritis patients did not adjust for multiple comparisons.

The investigators isolated CD4+ and CD8+ cells by positive magnetic bead selection and checked their purity by flow cytometry. Trimming cost V 6 bases and J 2 bases; bases outside gene matches: 13. CDR1 is ENHRY, CDR2 SYGVKD, per germline. The CDR3 is made up of 16 amino acids. This table comes from immunoSEQ multiplex PCR, and its TCRdb copy is limited to in-frame clones, with some not included. Among some 35,000 clones listed, approximately 80% were seen once. By share of the sample, this clone is medium-sized. Antigen: not known. This chain joins TRBV10-3 and TRBJ2-7; 7 bases line up with TRBD1. The clonotype was recovered from a man in his forties or fifties in good health. The source material was CD8+ T cells sorted from blood. This chain's CDR3 is CAISPLTGPFTYEQYF. For the CDR3, the DNA is TGTGCCATCAGCCCCCTGACAGGGCCCTTTACCTACGAGCAGTACTTC.